This entry describes one T cell receptor beta chain. Antigen: not known. Only in-frame clones appear in the TCRdb table, and some are missing; sequencing was by immunoSEQ multiplex PCR. Here the sample spans tens of thousands of clones, approximately 90% being singletons. This sample is part of a study of OX40 agonist ivuxolimab in advanced cancers. Study information: Every patient in dose escalation had hepatocellular carcinoma, melanoma, renal cell or head and neck cancer. Patients with prior anti-PD-1, anti-PD-L1 or anti-CTLA-4 therapy were eligible; about 41% had some.

Germline assignment: CDR1 ENHRY and CDR2 SYGVKD. V lost 8 bases to trimming and J lost 4 bases, with 8 bases between them. The CDR3 consists of 12 residues. Points from the study as a whole: Low normalized T-cell clonal expansion was additionally recorded for some nonresponders. Clonal expansion by week 6 occurred in CD4+ and CD8+ blood T cells (at 0.1 to 3.0 mg/kg).

The TCR was taken from an adult with an advanced solid tumor such as melanoma, head and neck, liver or kidney cancer. The source was CD4+ or CD8+ T cells sorted from blood, collected in a trial of the OX40 agonist ivuxolimab. The V gene is TRBV10-3, the J gene TRBJ1-4; D uncertain. This CDR3 is CAIAADNEKLFF. As DNA, the CDR3 is TGTGCCATCGCGGCAGATAATGAAAAACTGTTTTTT.